This T cell receptor (beta chain) was found in a study of blood T cell repertoires in COVID-19. Sequencing was performed with immunoSEQ multiplex PCR; in TCRdb, only in-frame clones are kept and a portion is missing. The sample holds 150,000 to 200,000 clones; around four fifths are singletons and the top ten take 10% to 15%. Sequencing was done on a sample of peripheral blood. This TCR was sampled from a man between 65 and 80 years old who had recovered from COVID-19.

CDR3 loop: CASSITVAGANVLTF. CDR3 nucleotide sequence: TGTGCCAGCAGTATAACAGTCGCTGGGGCCAACGTCCTGACTTTC. The chain couples TRBV2 to TRBJ2-6; D is unresolved. The V gene lost 5 bases and the J gene lost 2 bases, with 10 bases spanning the gap. Germline V gene lookup returns CDR1 SNHLY and CDR2 FYNNEI. The CDR3 loop spans 15 amino acids.